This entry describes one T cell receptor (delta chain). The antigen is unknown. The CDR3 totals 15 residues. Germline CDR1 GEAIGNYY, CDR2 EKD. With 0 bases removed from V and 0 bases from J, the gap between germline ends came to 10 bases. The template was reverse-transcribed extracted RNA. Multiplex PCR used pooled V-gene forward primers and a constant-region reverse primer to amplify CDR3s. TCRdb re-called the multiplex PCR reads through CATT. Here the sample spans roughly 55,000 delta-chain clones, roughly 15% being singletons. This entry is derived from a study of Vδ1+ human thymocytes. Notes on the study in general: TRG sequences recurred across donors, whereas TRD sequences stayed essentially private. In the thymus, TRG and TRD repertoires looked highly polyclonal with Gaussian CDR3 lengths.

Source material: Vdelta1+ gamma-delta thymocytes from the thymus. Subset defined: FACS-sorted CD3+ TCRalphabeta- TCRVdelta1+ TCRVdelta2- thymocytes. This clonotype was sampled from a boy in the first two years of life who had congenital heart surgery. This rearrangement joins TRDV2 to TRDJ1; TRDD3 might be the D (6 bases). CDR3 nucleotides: TGTGCCTGTGACACCGCTCGGGGATACACCGATAAACTCATCTTT. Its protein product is CACDTARGYTDKLIF.